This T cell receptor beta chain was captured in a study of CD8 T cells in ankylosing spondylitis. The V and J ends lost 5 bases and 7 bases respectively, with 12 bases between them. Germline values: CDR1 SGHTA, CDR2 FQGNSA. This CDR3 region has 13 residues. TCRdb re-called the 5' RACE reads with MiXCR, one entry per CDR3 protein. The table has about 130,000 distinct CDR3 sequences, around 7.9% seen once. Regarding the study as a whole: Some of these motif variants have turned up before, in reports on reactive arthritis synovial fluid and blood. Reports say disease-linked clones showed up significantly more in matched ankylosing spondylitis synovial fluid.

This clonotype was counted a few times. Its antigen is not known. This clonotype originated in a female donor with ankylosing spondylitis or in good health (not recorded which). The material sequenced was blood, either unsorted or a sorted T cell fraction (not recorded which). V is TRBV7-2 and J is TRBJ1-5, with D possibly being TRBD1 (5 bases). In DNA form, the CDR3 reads TGTGCCAGCAGCGCCCTTGGGGGACAGCCCCAGCATTTT. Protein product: CASSALGGQPQHF.